This T cell receptor (beta chain) derives from a study of T cells in Graves' hyperthyroidism and ophthalmopathy (dated by TCRdb to the late 2010s). Turning to the overall study: Peripheral blood samples were taken at initial diagnosis, before any treatment was given. TCR V-J signatures able to tell the groups apart were searched for in a discovery cohort of about a hundred patients, of whom 43 had Graves' ophthalmopathy and roughly 59 had stable Graves' hyperthyroidism. Prospective prediction of ophthalmopathy was tested in an independent validation cohort of approximately 18 hyperthyroidism patients and 15 to 17 patients who later progressed to ophthalmopathy. For training and testing, the 100 or so patients in the discovery cohort were randomly divided in a 7:3 ratio. In addition, the study compared T-cell repertoires in thyroid tissue and in blood from over 5 Graves' hyperthyroidism patients. Once sampling was done, hyperthyroidism patients were given methimazole at a starting dose of 30 mg daily, whereas ophthalmopathy patients were given high-dose intravenous methylprednisolone. TCR Vbeta CDR3 sequencing of 135 peripheral blood samples (over 40 ophthalmopathy, about 75 hyperthyroidism and approximately 17 progressor patients) is reported in the paper. General conclusions and limits of the study: In validation, the model predicted progression to ophthalmopathy with around 71% sensitivity and less than 80% specificity, a median of about six months before onset. Most expanded thyroid clonotypes (frequency above 0.001) were also found in blood, which suggests that blood repertoires may mirror thyroid immune responses. In cross-validation, a model built on a 13 V-J signature told ophthalmopathy apart from stable hyperthyroidism with about 90% sensitivity and around 81% specificity, and in testing the same model reached 80%/75%. Sample size was not statistically predetermined, and blinding of investigators to group allocation was not performed.

For this clonotype: Its antigen is still unknown. Nothing much larger sits one base from this clone, and base qualities are not available.

V is clipped by 1 base and J by 4 bases, and the sequence between their germline boundaries is 16 bases long. Sequences MNHEY (CDR1) and SVGAGI (CDR2) are obtained from the germline V gene. Taken from cysteine to phenylalanine, the CDR3 has 16 residues. Only the CDR3 DNA stays, 48 bases, in frame from base 1. The TCR beta CDR3 regions were amplified from the RNA transcripts. A first-round RT-PCR of the TCR CDR3 used the HTBI primer set with the Qiagen OneStep RT-PCR kit. Libraries were constructed in a second round of multiplex PCR, after which size selection and purification were performed. Sequencing of the libraries was done on an Illumina HiSeq2000 using paired-end 100 bp reads. As for the original processing: Raw data were processed with SOAPnuke, discarding reads with adapters, uncalled bases, mean Phred below 15, or no exact constant-primer or identifier match. High-quality paired reads were merged with COPE v1.2.5, and unique nucleotide sequences were defined as clonotypes. Clonotypes were aligned to IMGT TRBV, TRBD and TRBJ reference segments using MiTCR v1.1. The analysis included only V-J combinations with a frequency above 0.0001, which together covered 98% to 99.2% of the repertoires. The TCS score was defined as the ratio of F50 (clonal expansion) to E x V (chaos), calculated using BLOSUM62-based TCRdist between CDR3 peptides within each V-J. Welch's t-statistics and random forest reduced around 550 V-J features to 13, which were used in a naive Bayes classifier (R e1071). The similarity between thyroid and blood repertoires was quantified using the Morisita-Horn index. The raw public data were reprocessed by TCRdb itself: fastp quality trimming at Q25, MiXCR clonotype calling, in-frame beta chains only. Merged by CDR3 protein, the rows form single entries marked with the most common genes and DNA. These V and J calls derive from TCRdb rather than the authors' analysis. This sample has roughly 840,000 distinct CDR3 sequences in its table, and about two fifths of those were observed once. The ten largest clones take up roughly 8.3% of the sample.

A patient counted as having stable Graves' hyperthyroidism if no progression to ophthalmopathy occurred over 18 months of follow-up. Hyperthyroidism patients were newly diagnosed, had a disease duration of under 2 months, and were aged 18 to 65 years. Exclusion was applied to patients with uncontrolled infections, other autoimmune diseases, pregnancy or lactation. Diagnoses relied on clinical symptoms, serum thyroxine and TRAb, thyroid ultrasound and orbital computed tomography. PBMCs were isolated from 10 ml of fresh peripheral blood by Ficoll-Paque density gradient centrifugation. Total RNA was extracted using Trizol reagent, and RNA quality was assessed on an Agilent 2100 Bioanalyzer.

This clonotype was obtained from a man aged 18-30 years with Graves' hyperthyroidism. Sequenced sample: blood. Here the chain combines TRBV6-5 and TRBJ2-5; the D gene cannot be resolved beyond TRBD1 or TRBD2, each matching 5 bases. The CDR3 region reads CASSYFGQVGGETQYF. The DNA reads TGTGCCAGCAGTTACTTCGGGCAGGTTGGGGGAGAGACCCAGTACTTC.